This T cell receptor (beta chain) derives from a study of shared clonotypes between healthy human individuals. General study points: Among donors, clonotype sharing was expected to be affected by sequencing depth.

A word on this clone: As yet, its antigen is unknown.

Replicate PCRs from sorted subsets contained 200 ng DNA, which is some 29,000 T cell genomes. Profiled with immunoSEQ multiplex PCR; TCRdb holds only in-frame clones, not every one. This sample has around 2.5 million clones, with 90% to 95% found just once. CDR3 size: 14 residues. V was clipped by 7 bases and J by 5 bases, with 17 bases between them. Germline V gene lookup returns CDR1 MDHEN and CDR2 SYDVKM. The sequence derives from a man between 18 and 29 years old in good health. Some clones in this sample may be carry-over from other donors' samples. The specimen was naive CD4+ T cells from PBMCs. Described subset: CD45RA+ positively selected. The chain couples TRBV28 to TRBJ1-1, with D unresolved. CDR3 coding DNA: TGTGCCAGCATCAAAGCAAACTTGAGGACTGAAGCTTTCTTT. Residues: CASIKANLRTEAFF. Looking up the rest from reference TRBV28 and TRBJ1-1 gives the full variable domain: DVKVTQSSRYLVKRTGEKVFLECVQDMDHENMFWYRQDPGLGLRLIYFSYDVKMKEKGDIPEGYSVSREKKERFSLILESASTNQTSMYLCASIKANLRTEAFFGQGTRLTVV.